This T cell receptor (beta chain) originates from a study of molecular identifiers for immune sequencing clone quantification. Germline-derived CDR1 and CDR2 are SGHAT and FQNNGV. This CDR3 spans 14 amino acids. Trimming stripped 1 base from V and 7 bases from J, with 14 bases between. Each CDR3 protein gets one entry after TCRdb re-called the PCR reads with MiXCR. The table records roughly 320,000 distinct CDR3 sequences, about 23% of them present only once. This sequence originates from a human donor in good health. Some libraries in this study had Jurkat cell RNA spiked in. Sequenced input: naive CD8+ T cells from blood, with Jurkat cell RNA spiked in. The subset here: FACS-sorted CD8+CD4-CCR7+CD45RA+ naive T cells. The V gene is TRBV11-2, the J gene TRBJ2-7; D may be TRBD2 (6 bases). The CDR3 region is CASSLAVGGDEQYF. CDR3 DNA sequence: TGTGCCAGCAGCTTAGCAGTCGGGGGAGATGAGCAGTACTTC.